Described below is a single T cell receptor (beta chain) sequence and its context. The antigen remains undetermined. This sequence may be a read error, since a much larger clone differs from it by one base. Around 10 milliliters of peripheral blood were drawn from each donor. A J-beta primer mix and a sample-barcoded 5' primer were used in a second PCR of about 7 to 12 cycles. TCRdb recomputed calls from the 5' RACE reads with MiXCR, one row per CDR3 protein. This table has about 590,000 distinct CDR3 sequences, around 31% appearing once. The record originates from a study of blood T cells in healthy people across ages. General observations from the study: Diversity figures derived from one million T cells were judged to underestimate the true value. TCR beta diversity, measured per million T cells, fell in a roughly linear way with age.

Sequencing input: blood. The sequence was collected from a woman aged 80 or older in good health.

CDR3 sequence reads: CASSQVRGLYNEQYF. CDR3 nucleotide sequence: TGTGCCAGCAGCCAAGTAAGGGGGCTCTACAATGAGCAGTACTTC. The chain has TRBV3-1 and TRBJ2-1, with 7 bases fitting TRBD1. The J call may be in error: the DNA end matches TRBJ2-7 better. The CDR3 consists of 15 residues. Germline V gene sequence: CDR1 LGHDT, CDR2 YNNKEL (reference sequence).